These 20 T cell receptor beta chains share one sample of origin, sequenced in a study of T cell changes during pregnancy in multiple sclerosis. The table came from immunoSEQ multiplex PCR; TCRdb's copy has only in-frame clones and leaves some out. The data hold some 56,000 clones, with roughly 90% observed a single time. Sequences were derived from CD4+ T cells from peripheral blood mononuclear cells, sampled after pregnancy. These receptors were obtained from a female donor with multiple sclerosis, enrolled in a pregnancy study.

The chain uses TRBV10-3 and TRBJ1-1; the match to TRBD1 covers 8 bases. The germline CDR1 and CDR2 sequences are ENHRY and SYGVKD. Losses at the gene ends were 6 bases for V and 5 bases for J; bases not matched to a gene: 11. CDR3 size: 15 residues. The chain's CDR3 is CAISQGARIPTEAFF. In DNA form, the CDR3 reads TGTGCCATCAGCCAGGGGGCGCGAATCCCGACTGAAGCTTTCTTT.

The rearrangement joins TRBV6-5 to TRBJ2-3, with 8 positions matching TRBD2. CDR3 length equals 15 residues. V gave up 6 bases and J gave up 2 bases; unmatched junction bases: 7. Germline V gene data show CDR1 as MNHEY and CDR2 as SVGAGI. Here the CDR3 reads CASSLLAANTDTQYF. The DNA for the CDR3 is TGTGCCAGCAGCTTACTAGCGGCGAACACAGATACGCAGTATTTT.

This chain connects TRBV4-2 to TRBJ1-2, with 7 bases identical to TRBD1. Germline V CDR1 and CDR2: LGHNA, YNFKEQ. J was trimmed by 4 bases and V by 0 bases; bases with no gene match: 5. The CDR3 consists of 15 residues. The CDR3 sequence is CASSQDWGQLYGYTF. CDR3 DNA: TGTGCCAGCAGCCAAGATTGGGGACAGCTCTATGGCTACACCTTC.

The chain recombines TRBV5-1 with TRBJ2-2, with TRBD1 matching over 10 bases. CDR1 is SGHRS, CDR2 YFSETQ, per germline. This CDR3 region has 16 residues. Trimming removed 5 bases from V and 6 bases from J; junction bases left unmatched: 10. The CDR3 DNA follows: TGCGCCAGCAGTCCCCCCGGGACAGGGGAATCCGGGGAGCTGTTTTTT. Amino acids: CASSPPGTGESGELFF.

This chain links TRBV7-8 with TRBJ2-7; a weak D match, TRBD1 (6 bases). V was clipped by 5 bases and J by 0 bases, with 11 bases between them. Germline V CDR1 and CDR2: SGHVS, FQNEAQ. The CDR3 is 14 amino acids. CDR3: CASSATGFSYEQYF. The CDR3, as DNA: TGTGCCAGCAGCGCAACAGGGTTCTCCTACGAGCAGTACTTC.

The V call is TRBV7-6, the J call TRBJ1-5; D call uncertain. Trimming removed 5 bases at V and 1 base at J, with 15 bases between. Germline V gene data show CDR1 as SGHVS and CDR2 as FNYEAQ. This CDR3 region has 16 residues. The CDR3 nucleotides are TGTGCCAGCAGCCCCCTCTCACCCGGGAGCAATCAGCCCCAGCATTTT. Protein: CASSPLSPGSNQPQHF.

The genes are TRBV7-3 and TRBJ1-4, with 7 nucleotides matching TRBD1. This CDR3 has 15 residues. Germline V gene sequence: CDR1 SGHTA, CDR2 FQGTGA. Losses at the gene ends were 5 bases for V and 5 bases for J; bases not matched to a gene: 8. CDR3 sequence (DNA): TGTGCCAGCAGCCACGGAGGGGGCTCGAATGAAAAACTGTTTTTT. Its protein product is CASSHGGGSNEKLFF.

This clone is a singleton in its sample. The chain links TRBV5-5 to TRBJ2-3; unclear D gene. Germline CDR1 reads SGHKS; CDR2 reads YYEKEE (reference sequence). The CDR3 has 12 amino acids. The V gene lost 0 bases and the J gene lost 5 bases, with 4 bases spanning the gap. In DNA form, the CDR3 reads TGTGCCAGCAGCTTGGCCGGAGATACGCAGTATTTT. It codes for CASSLAGDTQYF.

The chain joins TRBV6-4 to TRBJ2-7; a possible D gene is TRBD2 (6 bases). The V and J ends lost 5 bases and 2 bases respectively, with 13 bases between them. CDR3 length: 14 amino acids. The germline gives CDR1 MRHNA, CDR2 SNTAGT. The CDR3 coding sequence is TGTGCCAGCAGTCCCAGTGGACTACCCTACGAGCAGTACTTC. Translated, it gives CASSPSGLPYEQYF.

This chain connects TRBV23-1 to TRBJ2-7; 7 positions match TRBD2. TRBV23-1 counts as an open reading frame of uncertain function. The CDR3 has 14 amino acids. V gave up 6 bases and J gave up 2 bases; unmatched junction bases: 7. The CDR3 DNA reads as TGCGCCAGCAGCCTGGGGGGGGTGGCCTACGAGCAGTACTTC. Its protein is CASSLGGVAYEQYF.

The chain couples TRBV4-1 to TRBJ1-6, with D possibly being TRBD1 (6 bases). This CDR3 spans 15 amino acids. V lost 3 bases and J lost 3, with 9 bases in between. Germline V gives CDR1 MGHRA, CDR2 YSYEKL. CDR3 bases: TGCGCCAGCAGCCACGGGGACATCTATAATTCACCCCTCCACTTT. Encoded protein: CASSHGDIYNSPLHF.

This clone was recorded once. The rearrangement joins TRBV29-1 to TRBJ2-7, with 7 bases fitting TRBD2. Germline trimming cut 6 bases from V and 1 base from J; bases unmatched to any gene: 9. This CDR3 spans 14 amino acids. From germline, CDR1 is SQVTM and CDR2 ANQGSEA. Here the CDR3 DNA reads TGCAGCGTGGGAGGGGAACCAGGTTCCTACGAGCAGTACTTC. Its translation: CSVGGEPGSYEQYF.

The genes are TRBV2 and TRBJ2-7; possible D gene TRBD2, 6 bases. Germline values: CDR1 SNHLY, CDR2 FYNNEI. This CDR3 has 14 amino acids. V was clipped by 6 bases and J by 4 bases, with 16 bases between them. For the CDR3, the DNA is TGTGCCAGCAGCCGGGGCGGGGACTTTTACGAGCAGTACTTC. Amino acids: CASSRGGDFYEQYF.

The genes are TRBV7-3 and TRBJ2-3; tentative D call: TRBD1 (5 bases). The germline gives CDR1 SGHTA, CDR2 FQGTGA. V was pared by 2 bases and J by 2 bases, with 8 bases between. The CDR3 totals 14 residues. The CDR3 here is CASSLWGITDTQYF. For the CDR3, the DNA is TGTGCCAGCAGCTTATGGGGCATCACAGATACGCAGTATTTT.

This rearrangement joins TRBV5-5 to TRBJ2-5; D is ambiguous. This CDR3 is 11 amino acids long. The V gene lost 2 bases and the J gene lost 5 bases, with 4 bases spanning the gap. Germline CDR1 and CDR2: SGHKS and YYEKEE (reference sequence). The CDR3 sequence is CASSFGETQYF. In DNA, the CDR3 is TGTGCCAGCAGCTTCGGGGAGACCCAGTACTTC.

The chain uses TRBV4-2 and TRBJ1-2; D unresolved. Per the germline V gene, CDR1 is LGHNA and CDR2 is YNFKEQ. This CDR3 contains 12 residues. V gave up 5 bases and J gave up 4 bases, with 8 bases separating them. Written as DNA, the CDR3 is TGTGCCAGCAGCGCAGTATCCTATGGCTACACCTTC. It is translated as CASSAVSYGYTF.

The chain employs TRBV12-5 and TRBJ2-5; 8 bases are shared with TRBD1. The ends lost 6 bases at V and 2 bases at J; junction bases unmatched: 14. The germline CDR1 and CDR2 sequences are LGHNT and FRNRAP. The length of the CDR3 is 17 residues. The CDR3 DNA is TGTGCTAGTGGGGCGACAGGGGTCACCCGCTTACAAGAGACCCAGTACTTC. Amino acid sequence: CASGATGVTRLQETQYF.

The chain couples TRBV5-1 to TRBJ1-4, with TRBD1 matching 9 bases. The V gene's germline CDR1 is SGHRS and CDR2 YFSETQ. The junction had 4 bases not matched to a gene; V was cut back by 4 bases and J by 3 bases. CDR3 size: 15 residues. CDR3 protein: CASSEGQGSNEKLFF. CDR3 nucleotides: TGCGCCAGCAGCGAGGGACAGGGATCTAATGAAAAACTGTTTTTT.

The V and J genes are TRBV2 and TRBJ2-3; tentatively, D is TRBD2 (7 bases). With 6 bases removed from V and 4 bases from J, the gap between germline ends came to 17 bases. This CDR3 region has 15 residues. Germline V gene data show CDR1 as SNHLY and CDR2 as FYNNEI. In DNA form, the CDR3 reads TGTGCCAGCAGCAATCCGCAGGGGAGGGCAGATACGCAGTATTTT. This translates into CASSNPQGRADTQYF.

This clone appeared once. The chain links TRBV2 to TRBJ1-2, with 7 positions matching TRBD1. Trimming removed 0 bases from V and 7 bases from J; junction bases left unmatched: 8. Germline CDR1 is SNHLY and CDR2 is FYNNEI. The CDR3 totals 15 residues. DNA of the CDR3: TGTGCCAGCAGTGAAGCGACAGGGAAGAAGGTTGGCTACACCTTC. This gives the protein CASSEATGKKVGYTF.